The 14 T cell receptor beta chains reported below all come from one sample, sequenced in a study of cytomegalovirus exposure and HLA in healthy donors. Use of 60 Vbeta and 13 Jbeta primers characterized the PCR. Measured with immunoSEQ multiplex PCR; TCRdb has only the in-frame clones, and not every one. The table has fewer than 100,000 clones, around 77% seen once; the top ten hold 3% to 3.5%. Sequencing was done on a sample of PBMCs. These receptors all stem from a man aged 40-55 years in good health and CMV-seronegative.

This chain links TRBV4-1 with TRBJ2-7; 8 bases are shared with TRBD1. Germline lookup yields CDR1 MGHRA and CDR2 YSYEKL. There are 15 residues in the CDR3. V was clipped by 4 bases and J by 0 bases; unmatched bases: 5. In nucleotides, the CDR3 is TGCGCCAGCAGCCCGACAGGGGCCCGCTCCTACGAGCAGTACTTC. Its protein is CASSPTGARSYEQYF.

The chain has TRBV28 and TRBJ2-1; TRBD2 matches 14 bases. Germline lookup yields CDR1 MDHEN and CDR2 SYDVKM. This CDR3 spans 17 amino acids. J was trimmed by 7 bases and V by 6 bases; bases with no gene match: 11. Here the CDR3 DNA reads TGTGCCAGCAGGCCATTGCCGGGGACTAGCGGGGGAAATGAGCAGTTCTTC. This encodes CASRPLPGTSGGNEQFF.

This clone was detected only a few times. J is TRBJ2-7 and V is TRBV11-2, with 7 bases identical to TRBD1. The CDR3 consists of 13 residues. CDR1 and CDR2 (germline): SGHAT, FQNNGV. V lost 5 bases and J lost 0; bases outside the gene matches: 1. CDR3 sequence reads: CASSRDSSYEQYF. The CDR3 nucleotides read TGTGCCAGCAGCCGGGACAGCTCCTACGAGCAGTACTTC. The whole variable domain, filled in from reference TRBV11-2 and TRBJ2-7, reads EAGVAQSPRYKIIEKRQSVAFWCNPISGHATLYWYQQILGQGPKLLIQFQNNGVVDDSQLPKDRFSAERLKGVDSTLKIQPAKLEDSAVYLCASSRDSSYEQYFGPGTRLTVT.

This chain links TRBV7-6 with TRBJ2-1; tentatively, D is TRBD1 (6 bases). There are 15 residues in the CDR3. V lost 2 bases, J lost 4 bases, and 12 bases lay in between. Per the germline V gene, CDR1 is SGHVS and CDR2 is FNYEAQ. This CDR3 is CASSLSRGEYNEQFF. The CDR3, as DNA: TGTGCCAGCAGCTTAAGCAGGGGAGAATACAATGAGCAGTTCTTC.

The V call is TRBV2, the J call TRBJ2-7; D remains ambiguous. The CDR3 is 13 amino acids. CDR1 SNHLY and CDR2 FYNNEI come from the germline V gene. Trimming shortened V by 3 bases and J by 5 bases, and 11 bases separated the two germline ends. Here the CDR3 reads CASSDRMGDEQYF. Written as DNA, the CDR3 is TGTGCCAGCAGTGATCGCATGGGCGACGAGCAGTACTTC.

The chain combines TRBV5-6 with TRBJ2-7; 7 bases match TRBD1. Germline CDR1 and CDR2: SGHDT and YYEEEE. V lost 4 bases and J lost 3; bases outside the gene matches: 7. The CDR3 extends over 14 amino acids. This CDR3 is CASSISGQNYEQYF. The CDR3 DNA sequence: TGTGCCAGCAGCATCTCGGGACAGAACTACGAGCAGTACTTC.

The V call is TRBV7-9, the J call TRBJ1-6; D gene unclear. The CDR3 extends over 14 amino acids. CDR1 SEHNR and CDR2 FQNEAQ come from the germline V gene (reference sequence). Trimming removed 1 base from V and 12 bases from J, with 13 bases in between. The CDR3: CASSLVAGGGPLHF. CDR3 DNA: TGTGCCAGCAGCTTAGTGGCGGGTGGTGGACCCCTCCACTTT.

The CDR3 here is CASNPPLTGKPNQPQHF. The CDR3 bases are TGTGCCAGCAACCCTCCTTTGACAGGGAAGCCCAATCAGCCCCAGCATTTT. The chain has TRBV28 and TRBJ1-5, with 7 positions matching TRBD1. The CDR3 length is 17 residues. Germline V gene sequence: CDR1 MDHEN, CDR2 SYDVKM. The junction had 15 bases not matched to a gene; V was cut back by 7 bases and J by 3 bases.

The V and J genes are TRBV28 and TRBJ1-1, with TRBD1 identical over 7 bases. The CDR3 extends over 15 amino acids. After removal of 4 bases from V and 1 base from J, the junction contained 6 bases not matched to a gene. Germline V CDR1 and CDR2: MDHEN, SYDVKM. The CDR3 protein is CASSSPGTANTEAFF. CDR3 DNA: TGTGCCAGCAGTTCCCCGGGGACAGCGAACACTGAAGCTTTCTTT.

The chain's CDR3 is CASGLSSLANNLNTGELFF. In nucleotides, the CDR3 is TGTGCTAGTGGTTTGTCATCACTAGCGAACAACTTGAACACCGGGGAGCTGTTTTTT. The rearrangement joins TRBV12-5 to TRBJ2-2; the match to TRBD2 covers 7 bases. Germline CDR1 reads LGHNT; CDR2 reads FRNRAP. This CDR3 comprises 19 residues. The J segment lost 1 base and the V segment lost 2 bases, leaving 13 bases of the junction unmatched. The complete variable domain, with remaining parts taken from reference TRBV12-5 and TRBJ2-2, reads DARVTQTPRHKVTEMGQEVTMRCQPILGHNTVFWYRQTMMQGLELLAYFRNRAPLDDSGMPKDRFSAEMPDATLATLKIQPSEPRDSAVYFCASGLSSLANNLNTGELFFGEGSRLTVL.

V gene TRBV5-6 combines with J gene TRBJ1-4; D remains unclear. The V gene's germline CDR1 is SGHDT and CDR2 YYEEEE. The CDR3 runs 15 residues. V was shortened by 2 bases and J by 0 bases, with 8 bases between the two germline ends. The CDR3 loop reads CASSLTSATNEKLFF. DNA for the CDR3: TGTGCCAGCAGCTTAACCAGCGCAACTAATGAAAAACTGTTTTTT.

The genes are TRBV28 and TRBJ1-5, with D maybe TRBD1 (6 bases). Trimming cost V 3 bases and J 1 base, with 13 bases left between them. CDR1 and CDR2 (germline): MDHEN, SYDVKM. CDR3 length equals 16 residues. The CDR3 sequence is CASSFSGGGSNQPQHF. The CDR3 DNA reads TGTGCCAGCAGTTTTAGCGGGGGCGGGAGCAATCAGCCCCAGCATTTT. Together with reference TRBV28 and TRBJ1-5, the CDR3 gives the full variable domain: DVKVTQSSRYLVKRTGEKVFLECVQDMDHENMFWYRQDPGLGLRLIYFSYDVKMKEKGDIPEGYSVSREKKERFSLILESASTNQTSMYLCASSFSGGGSNQPQHFGDGTRLSIL.

This clone is a singleton in its sample. CDR3 coding DNA: TGTGCCAGCAGTCAAAACAGGGGGCGCTTTTCACCCCTCCACTTT. Amino acids: CASSQNRGRFSPLHF. The gene calls are TRBV28 and TRBJ1-6; 9 nucleotides match TRBD1. The CDR3 extends over 15 amino acids. Per germline, CDR1 MDHEN and CDR2 SYDVKM. V lost 5 bases, J lost 9 bases, and 8 bases stayed unmatched.

V is TRBV10-3 and J is TRBJ2-2, with 9 bases fitting TRBD2. From germline, CDR1 is ENHRY and CDR2 SYGVKD. The ends lost 3 bases at V and 5 bases at J; junction bases unmatched: 1. This CDR3 has 14 residues. The CDR3, as DNA: TGTGCCATCAGTGACCTAGCGGGGACCGGGGAGCTGTTTTTT. This gives the protein CAISDLAGTGELFF.